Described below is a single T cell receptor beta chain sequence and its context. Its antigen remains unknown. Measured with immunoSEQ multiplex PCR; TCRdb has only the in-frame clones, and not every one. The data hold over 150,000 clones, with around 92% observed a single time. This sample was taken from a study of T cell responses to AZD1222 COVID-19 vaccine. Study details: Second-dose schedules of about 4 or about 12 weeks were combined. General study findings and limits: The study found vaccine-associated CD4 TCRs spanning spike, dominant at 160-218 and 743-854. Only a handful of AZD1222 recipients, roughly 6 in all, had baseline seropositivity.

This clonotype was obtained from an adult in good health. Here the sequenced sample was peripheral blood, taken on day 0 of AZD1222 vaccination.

CDR3 in amino acids: CSVVGGSSYEQYF. In DNA form, the CDR3 reads TGCAGCGTTGTAGGGGGTTCGTCCTACGAGCAGTACTTC. The chain has TRBV29-1 and TRBJ2-7; weak D call: TRBD1 (6 bases). CDR1 is SQVTM and CDR2 is ANQGSEA in the germline V gene. The length of the CDR3 is 13 residues. The V end lost 4 bases, the J end lost 1 base, and 11 bases lay between the germline ends.